What follows are 8 T cell receptor beta chains derived from one specimen sequenced in a study of cytomegalovirus exposure and HLA in healthy donors. The PCR ran on 60 Vbeta and 13 Jbeta primers. TCRdb's copy holds only in-frame clones and misses some; the assay was immunoSEQ multiplex PCR. Of tens of thousands of clones in the sample, roughly 75% are singletons; the top ten hold around 7.4%. The sample comprised PBMCs. Receptor source: a woman aged 25 to 45 in good health and CMV-seropositive.

This rearrangement joins TRBV12-5 to TRBJ2-3, with D perhaps matching TRBD2 (7 bases). With 6 bases removed from V and 6 bases from J, the gap between germline ends came to 13 bases. Germline V gene lookup returns CDR1 LGHNT and CDR2 FRNRAP. The CDR3 sequence is 13 residues long. Written as DNA, the CDR3 is TGTGCTAGTGGGCTGGGGGGGCTGGATACGCAGTATTTT. Protein sequence: CASGLGGLDTQYF.

The genes are TRBV30 and TRBJ2-2; 7 bases fit TRBD2. V was clipped by 3 bases and J by 1 base; unmatched bases: 5. Germline V CDR1 and CDR2: GTSNPN, SVGIG (reference sequence). CDR3 length: 15 amino acids. The CDR3 DNA sequence: TGTGCCTGGAGCCGGGGAGGGAAGAACACCGGGGAGCTGTTTTTT. It translates to CAWSRGGKNTGELFF.

The rearrangement joins TRBV18 to TRBJ1-4; no definite D call. V gave up 10 bases and J gave up 10 bases, with 19 bases separating them. CDR1 and CDR2 (germline): KGHSH, LQKENI. CDR3 size: 13 residues. CDR3 amino acids: CATLEREGAKLFF. The CDR3 nucleotides are TGTGCCACTCTTGAACGAGAGGGCGCAAAACTGTTTTTT.

This rearrangement joins TRBV27 to TRBJ1-2, with 12 nucleotides matching TRBD1. V shed 9 bases, J shed 8 bases, and the junction held 10 bases outside the gene matches. CDR1 and CDR2 (germline): MNHEY, SMNVEV (reference sequence). There are 14 residues in the CDR3. This chain's CDR3 is CARGGTGGIEGYTF. The CDR3 nucleotides read TGTGCCAGGGGGGGGACAGGGGGCATAGAGGGCTACACCTTC.

This clone was found a few times. This chain connects TRBV6-5 to TRBJ2-7, with D possibly TRBD2 on 5 matching bases. The ends were cut back, 3 bases at V and 7 bases at J, with 16 bases in the middle. The germline gives CDR1 MNHEY, CDR2 SVGAGI. The CDR3 contains 14 residues. The CDR3 DNA is TGTGCCAGCAGTTATTTCGGGGTGACTGGGGAGCAGTACTTC. As protein: CASSYFGVTGEQYF.

The CDR3 DNA reads TGTGCCAGCAGTTTAGACAGGGGGTGGGAGCAGTACTTC. Its translation: CASSLDRGWEQYF. The chain couples TRBV28 to TRBJ2-7; TRBD1 agrees at 9 bases. The CDR3 runs 13 residues. After removal of 2 bases from V and 7 bases from J, the junction contained 3 bases not matched to a gene. The germline gives CDR1 MDHEN, CDR2 SYDVKM.

This clone was detected once. The J gene is TRBJ2-7, the V gene TRBV4-1; TRBD1 might be the D (6 bases). Trimming cost V 0 bases and J 6 bases, with 18 bases left between them. The CDR3 is 16 residues long. Germline loops: CDR1 MGHRA, CDR2 YSYEKL. Written as DNA, the CDR3 is TGCGCCAGCAGCCAAGATATGGGGCACAGGGATTTCGAGCAGTACTTC. This encodes CASSQDMGHRDFEQYF.

The V and J genes are TRBV18 and TRBJ2-5; D unclear. This CDR3 has 12 amino acids. Per the germline V gene, CDR1 is KGHSH and CDR2 is LQKENI. The ends were cut back, 3 bases at V and 5 bases at J, with 7 bases in the middle. The CDR3 nucleotides read TGTGCCAGCTCACCGTACGGGGAGACCCAGTACTTC. Protein sequence: CASSPYGETQYF.